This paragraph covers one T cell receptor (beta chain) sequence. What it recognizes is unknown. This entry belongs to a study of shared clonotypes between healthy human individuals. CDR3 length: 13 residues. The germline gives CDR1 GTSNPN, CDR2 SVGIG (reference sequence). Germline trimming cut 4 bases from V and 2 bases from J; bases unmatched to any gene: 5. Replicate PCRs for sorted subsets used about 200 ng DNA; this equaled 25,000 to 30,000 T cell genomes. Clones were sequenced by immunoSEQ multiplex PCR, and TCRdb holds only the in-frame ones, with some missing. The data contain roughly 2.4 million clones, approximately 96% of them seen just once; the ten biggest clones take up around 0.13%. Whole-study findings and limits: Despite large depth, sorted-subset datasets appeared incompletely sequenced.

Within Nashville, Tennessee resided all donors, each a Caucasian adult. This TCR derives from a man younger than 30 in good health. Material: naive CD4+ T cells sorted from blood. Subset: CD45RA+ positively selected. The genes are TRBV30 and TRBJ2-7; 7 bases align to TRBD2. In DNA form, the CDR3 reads TGTGCCTGGAACGGGGGGAGAACCTACGAGCAGTACTTC. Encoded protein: CAWNGGRTYEQYF.